This T cell receptor (beta chain) was obtained from a study of T cell changes during pregnancy in multiple sclerosis. The CDR3 has 16 residues. The V and J ends lost 0 bases and 9 bases, in that order; junction bases with no gene match: 10. Germline lookup yields CDR1 SGHTA and CDR2 FQGNSA. Sequencing was performed with immunoSEQ multiplex PCR; in TCRdb, only in-frame clones are kept and a portion is missing. The table includes about 120,000 clones, 85% to 95% detected once. The sample consisted of peripheral blood, taken before pregnancy. The chain employs TRBV7-2 and TRBJ2-1, with 8 bases aligning to TRBD2. This TCR was recovered from a female donor with multiple sclerosis, enrolled in a pregnancy study. In nucleotides, the CDR3 is TGTGCCAGCAGCTTAGCTAATAGCGGGATTGACGGTGAGCAGTTCTTC. Its translation is CASSLANSGIDGEQFF.